One sample yielded the 12 T cell receptor beta chains listed below, sequenced in a study of regulatory T cells in long-lasting Graves disease. Construction of TCR beta libraries relied on iRepertoire HTBI primers and on Arm-PCR targeting CDR3 regions. TCRdb re-called the multiplex PCR reads through MiXCR, storing one row per CDR3 protein. This sample has more than 650,000 distinct CDR3 sequences, with 25% to 30% found just once. Time point indicated: persistent/refractory GD, antithyroid drugs over 5 years with positive TRAb. The TCR library was prepared using RNA isolated from PBMCs. The source was peripheral blood mononuclear cells (PBMCs), collected when the disease was refractory, from a patient treated with antithyroid drugs. The receptor set was obtained from a female donor with Graves disease.

The V call is TRBV13, the J call TRBJ1-4; 10 nucleotides align to TRBD1. Unmatched junction bases numbered 2, after V lost 4 bases and J lost 6 bases. There are 14 residues in the CDR3. The germline gives CDR1 PRHDT, CDR2 FYEKMQ (reference sequence). The CDR3, as DNA: TGTGCCAGCAGCTACGGGACAGGGGATGAAAAACTGTTTTTT. Protein sequence: CASSYGTGDEKLFF.

The V gene is TRBV20-1, the J gene TRBJ2-7; 9 bases match TRBD1. CDR1 and CDR2 from the germline V gene are DFQATT and SNEGSKA (reference sequence). J lost 2 bases, V lost 6 bases, and 8 bases had no gene match. This CDR3 comprises 14 residues. The CDR3 DNA reads TGCAGTGCAACTCGGGACAGGGCGACCTACGAGCAGTACTTC. Translation: CSATRDRATYEQYF.

The chain is built from TRBV20-1 and TRBJ1-4, with 7 nucleotides matching TRBD1. Germline assignment: CDR1 DFQATT and CDR2 SNEGSKA (reference sequence). The CDR3 is 14 residues long. V shed 0 bases and J 11 bases; nucleotides not matched to a gene: 9. The chain's CDR3 is CSARDPRGVEKLFF. Here the CDR3 DNA reads TGCAGTGCTAGAGATCCCAGGGGGGTGGAGAAACTGTTTTTT.

The genes are TRBV20-1 and TRBJ2-7; D unresolved. The V gene lost 1 base and the J gene lost 4 bases, with 5 bases spanning the gap. This CDR3 contains 11 residues. Germline CDR1 is DFQATT and CDR2 is SNEGSKA (reference sequence). This CDR3 is CSARATYEQYF. CDR3 in DNA: TGCAGTGCTAGAGCAACGTACGAGCAGTACTTC.

The V gene is TRBV29-1, the J gene TRBJ1-1; no definite D call. The CDR3 length is 12 residues. The V gene lost 6 bases and the J gene lost 1 base, with 9 bases spanning the gap. In germline, CDR1 is SQVTM, CDR2 ANQGSEA. The CDR3 coding sequence is TGCAGCGTGTTGGGTGGGAACACTGAAGCTTTCTTT. This gives the protein CSVLGGNTEAFF. Drawing the rest from reference TRBV29-1 and TRBJ1-1, the complete variable domain is SAVISQKPSRDICQRGTSLTIQCQVDSQVTMMFWYRQQPGQSLTLIATANQGSEATYESGFVIDKFPISRPNLTFSTLTVSNMSPEDSSIYLCSVLGGNTEAFFGQGTRLTVV.

In its sample, this clonotype was seen a few times. The chain links TRBV2 to TRBJ1-2; tentatively, D is TRBD1 (5 bases). Looked up from germline, CDR1 is SNHLY and CDR2 is FYNNEI. V gave up 1 base and J gave up 1 base, with 10 bases separating them. This CDR3 is built from 15 residues. CDR3 DNA sequence: TGTGCCAGCAGTGAAGGCGGGACCGTTAACTATGGCTACACCTTC. Translating gives CASSEGGTVNYGYTF.

This clonotype was found a few times. A clone one base away is much larger, so this may be a read error. The chain couples TRBV5-1 to TRBJ2-2; 9 bases are a match to TRBD1. J lost 7 bases, V lost 3 bases, and 4 bases had no gene match. This CDR3 has 14 residues. The germline gives CDR1 SGHRS, CDR2 YFSETQ. The CDR3: CASSSGTGIGELFF. CDR3 DNA: TGCGCCAGCAGCTCCGGGACAGGGATCGGGGAGCTGTTTTTT.

The chain carries TRBV12-3 or TRBV12-4 and TRBJ1-5; D is perhaps TRBD1 (6 bases). V gave up 0 bases and J gave up 3 bases, with 12 bases separating them. The CDR3 is 16 residues long. In DNA, the CDR3 is TGTGCCAGCAGTTTAGCCGGGGGCAGGGACAATCAGCCCCAGCATTTT. This encodes CASSLAGGRDNQPQHF.

This clonotype has a handful of counts. This chain uses TRBV2 with TRBJ1-6, with D hard to call. The V gene lost 1 base and the J gene lost 9 bases, with 13 bases spanning the gap. CDR3 length equals 15 residues. CDR1 and CDR2 from the germline V gene are SNHLY and FYNNEI. The CDR3 nucleotides read TGTGCCAGCAGTGAAGGAATATTCGAACGTTCACCCCTCCACTTT. Translated: CASSEGIFERSPLHF.

The rearrangement joins TRBV27 to TRBJ2-7, with 12 bases that match TRBD2. Germline CDR1 MNHEY, CDR2 SMNVEV (reference sequence). J was trimmed by 6 bases and V by 5 bases; bases with no gene match: 8. The CDR3 is 15 residues long. This CDR3 reads CASSRDGLAGLEQYF. In DNA form, the CDR3 reads TGTGCCAGCAGTAGAGACGGACTAGCGGGACTCGAGCAGTACTTC.

The V gene is TRBV9, the J gene TRBJ2-2; maybe TRBD1 (5 bases). The CDR3 totals 17 residues. Trimming cost V 2 bases and J 4 bases, with 18 bases left between them. CDR1 is SGDLS and CDR2 is YYNGEE in the germline V gene. CDR3 nucleotide sequence: TGTGCCAGCAGCGTTTCTCCGGACATCCGAGGCACCGGGGAGCTGTTTTTT. Protein product: CASSVSPDIRGTGELFF.

Ten or more counts support this clonotype. V gene TRBV28 combines with J gene TRBJ1-1; D might be TRBD1 (5 bases). Trimming pared 3 bases from V and 0 bases from J, leaving 11 bases between. Germline CDR1 reads MDHEN; CDR2 reads SYDVKM. The length of the CDR3 is 15 residues. CDR3 loop: CASSFTQGLNTEAFF. The CDR3 nucleotides read TGTGCCAGCAGTTTTACTCAGGGATTGAACACTGAAGCTTTCTTT.